This record covers a single TCR beta chain. Its target is not known. This entry belongs to a study of T cell repertoires in cytomegalovirus infection. The wider study: In public TCR beta signatures, there were indications of both CMV infection and matching HLA type. Study conclusions and caveats: There were HLA-C-restricted CMV-specific TCR beta clonotypes dominating the ex vivo response. Cumulated frequencies of public TCR beta families served to identify carriers of CMV plus the relevant HLA.

The CDR3 covers 13 residues. Trimming took off 1 base at V and 5 bases at J, with 8 bases between the two ends. Germline CDR1 reads DFQATT; CDR2 reads SNEGSKA (reference sequence). TCRdb redid the calling of the reads with MiXCR, one entry per CDR3 protein. The data show roughly 320,000 distinct CDR3 sequences, 9.5% seen once. The receptor's source is a human donor in good health (CMV status not recorded). Some clones in this sample may be carry-over from other donors' samples. The sample consisted of PBMCs. V is TRBV20-1 and J is TRBJ2-2; no clear D gene. The CDR3 loop reads CSARADRTGELFF. The CDR3 coding sequence is TGCAGTGCTAGAGCCGACCGGACCGGGGAGCTGTTTTTT.